This T cell receptor (beta chain) derives from a study of CD8 T cells in ankylosing spondylitis. Study-level findings and limits: Typical of ankylosing spondylitis blood, it appeared, was a TCR beta motif of several highly homologous variants.

This CDR3 spans 14 amino acids. Unmatched junction bases numbered 11, after V lost 4 bases and J lost 8 bases. The germline V gene has CDR1 SQVTM and CDR2 ANQGSEA. Libraries of TCR beta came from quantitative 5'-RACE with molecular barcodes. TCRdb reanalysed the 5' RACE reads using MiXCR and keeps one entry per CDR3 protein. The repertoire consists of about 390,000 distinct CDR3 sequences, with approximately 20% occurring once and the leading ten covering around 16%. This clonotype was seen many times. Its cognate antigen is unknown. The J gene is TRBJ2-1, the V gene TRBV29-1; 7 bases match TRBD2. The sequenced sample was blood, either unsorted or a sorted T cell fraction (not recorded which). The TCR comes from a male donor with ankylosing spondylitis. The CDR3 nucleotides are TGCAGCGTTGTCTTCCGCGGGAGATTGTATGAGCAGTTCTTC. Translation gives CSVVFRGRLYEQFF.